A single sample gave rise to the 30 T cell receptor beta chains below, sequenced in a study of cytomegalovirus exposure and HLA in healthy donors. In the PCR, 60 Vbeta and 13 Jbeta primers were used. Profiling relied on immunoSEQ multiplex PCR, and the TCRdb table lists in-frame clones only, not all of them. The sample carries 200,000 to 250,000 clones, approximately 80% recorded once. The sequencing input was PBMCs. These TCRs come from an older woman in good health and CMV-seropositive.

This clone showed up just once. The V and J genes are TRBV9 and TRBJ1-3; 8 nucleotides line up with TRBD1. There are 14 residues in the CDR3. Germline V gives CDR1 SGDLS, CDR2 YYNGEE. V lost 7 bases, J lost 4 bases, and 7 bases stayed unmatched. Here the CDR3 reads CASRGQGAGNTIYF. DNA of the CDR3: TGTGCCAGCCGAGGACAGGGTGCGGGAAACACCATATATTTT.

This clone has only one observation. Different DNA sequences within this sample yield the same CDR3. The rearrangement uses TRBV5-1 and TRBJ1-3; TRBD1 might be the D (6 bases). CDR3 length: 14 residues. Germline V gene sequence: CDR1 SGHRS, CDR2 YFSETQ. The V and J ends lost 2 bases and 2 bases respectively, with 8 bases between them. The CDR3 here is CASSLTGPGNTIYF. The CDR3 DNA is TGCGCCAGCAGCTTAACAGGGCCTGGAAACACCATATATTTT.

The chain couples TRBV5-1 to TRBJ2-2, with 8 bases that match TRBD2. J lost 5 bases, V lost 0 bases, and 9 bases had no gene match. The CDR3 totals 17 residues. Germline values: CDR1 SGHRS, CDR2 YFSETQ. CDR3: CASSLGGTSGKTGELFF. The DNA of the CDR3 is TGCGCCAGCAGCTTGGGTGGTACTAGCGGAAAAACCGGGGAGCTGTTTTTT.

The chain has TRBV5-1 and TRBJ1-3, with no clear D. Per germline, CDR1 SGHRS and CDR2 YFSETQ. The CDR3 has 15 residues. Trimming removed 0 bases at V and 0 bases at J, with 7 bases between. The CDR3 DNA reads as TGCGCCAGCAGCTTGGTAACTGGCTCTGGAAACACCATATATTTT. Its translation is CASSLVTGSGNTIYF.

V and J are TRBV9 and TRBJ2-2; TRBD2 aligns across 9 bases. J was trimmed by 2 bases and V by 1 base; bases with no gene match: 9. Germline CDR1 reads SGDLS; CDR2 reads YYNGEE. The length of the CDR3 is 18 residues. The CDR3 nucleotides are TGTGCCAGCAGCGTATCCCATCTAGCGGGACTTAACACCGGGGAGCTGTTTTTT. As protein: CASSVSHLAGLNTGELFF.

V gene TRBV28 combines with J gene TRBJ2-7; perhaps TRBD2 as D (5 bases). The CDR3 is 14 amino acids. Trimming pared 2 bases from V and 3 bases from J, leaving 11 bases between. Germline assignment: CDR1 MDHEN and CDR2 SYDVKM. The chain's CDR3 is CASSLPELGYEQYF. The CDR3 DNA follows: TGTGCCAGCAGTTTACCCGAACTAGGCTACGAGCAGTACTTC.

The chain joins TRBV4-1 to TRBJ2-5; D gene unclear. The CDR3 length is 14 residues. V was pared by 0 bases and J by 4 bases, with 9 bases between. Per germline, CDR1 MGHRA and CDR2 YSYEKL. CDR3 in amino acids: CASSQELVVETQYF. The CDR3 DNA is TGCGCCAGCAGCCAAGAACTGGTTGTAGAGACCCAGTACTTC.

This clone was seen once. The chain links TRBV29-1 to TRBJ2-7, with 7 bases that match TRBD2. The CDR3 has 14 residues. V was clipped by 3 bases and J by 7 bases; unmatched bases: 12. In germline, CDR1 is SQVTM, CDR2 ANQGSEA. CDR3 in amino acids: CSVEVGGGIYEQYF. For the CDR3, the DNA is TGCAGCGTTGAGGTGGGGGGAGGGATATATGAGCAGTACTTC.

This chain joins TRBV5-1 and TRBJ2-7; D perhaps matches TRBD2 (5 bases). The CDR3 is 13 residues long. Germline V CDR1 and CDR2: SGHRS, YFSETQ. Trimming removed 4 bases from V and 5 bases from J, with 13 bases in between. CDR3 coding DNA: TGCGCCAGCAGCGGTTTTCACGGGGACGAGCAGTACTTC. This gives the protein CASSGFHGDEQYF.

V is TRBV19 and J is TRBJ1-1; TRBD1 is a possible D gene (6 bases). Looked up from germline, CDR1 is LNHDA and CDR2 is SQIVND (reference sequence). V lost 3 bases, J lost 3 bases, and 11 bases lay in between. CDR3 length equals 14 residues. This CDR3 reads CASSIGQGYTEAFF. The CDR3 DNA follows: TGTGCCAGTAGTATCGGGCAGGGGTACACTGAAGCTTTCTTT.

The chain uses TRBV18 and TRBJ2-7; TRBD1 matches 7 bases. Germline V gene data show CDR1 as KGHSH and CDR2 as LQKENI. J was trimmed by 3 bases and V by 4 bases; bases with no gene match: 9. This CDR3 is 15 amino acids long. This chain's CDR3 is CASSLSGGILYEQYF. The CDR3 DNA follows: TGTGCCAGCTCACTGTCAGGGGGAATCCTCTACGAGCAGTACTTC.

This sequence joins TRBV7-8 and TRBJ2-7, with 7 bases matching TRBD1. Trimming at V came to 1 base and at J to 6 bases, leaving 24 bases not matched to a gene. This CDR3 region has 20 residues. In germline, CDR1 is SGHVS, CDR2 FQNEAQ. The CDR3 DNA reads TGTGCCAGCAGCTTAGTAACAACAGGGGAGAGCGTGGGGCCGGCCTCCGAGCAGTACTTC. Its translation: CASSLVTTGESVGPASEQYF.

This sequence joins TRBV7-9 and TRBJ2-1; no clear D. The CDR3 extends over 17 amino acids. Deletions cut 0 bases from V and 0 bases from J, with 12 bases between. In germline, CDR1 is SEHNR, CDR2 FQNEAQ (reference sequence). DNA for the CDR3: TGTGCCAGCAGCTTAGCGATTGACACATCCTCCTACAATGAGCAGTTCTTC. As protein: CASSLAIDTSSYNEQFF. Complete variable domain (other parts from reference TRBV7-9 and TRBJ2-1): DTGVSQNPRHKITKRGQNVTFRCDPISEHNRLYWYRQTLGQGPEFLTYFQNEAQLEKSRLLSDRFSAERPKGSFSTLEIQRTEQGDSAMYLCASSLAIDTSSYNEQFFGPGTRLTVL.

The table lists this clone with a few counts. The V and J genes are TRBV5-4 and TRBJ2-5, with D possibly matching TRBD1 (5 bases). Per the germline V gene, CDR1 is SGHNT and CDR2 is YYREEE (reference sequence). V lost 0 bases and J 2 bases, leaving 8 bases between the germline ends. CDR3 size: 14 residues. CDR3 loop: CASSLGAGQETQYF. CDR3 coding DNA: TGTGCCAGCAGCTTGGGGGCAGGGCAAGAGACCCAGTACTTC.

The gene calls are TRBV7-2 and TRBJ1-5; D may be TRBD1 (5 bases). The CDR3 has 14 amino acids. The germline V and J ends were trimmed by 3 bases and 4 bases, with 10 bases remaining between them. The germline V gene has CDR1 SGHTA and CDR2 FQGNSA. The CDR3 loop reads CASSFQRGNQPQHF. The CDR3 coding sequence is TGTGCCAGCAGCTTTCAGCGGGGGAATCAGCCCCAGCATTTT.

The chain employs TRBV30 and TRBJ2-7; weak D call: TRBD1 (6 bases). Germline assignment: CDR1 GTSNPN and CDR2 SVGIG (reference sequence). Trimming took off 5 bases at V and 2 bases at J, with 10 bases between the two ends. This CDR3 comprises 12 residues. CDR3 residues: CAWDRRPYEQYF. As DNA, the CDR3 is TGTGCCTGGGACAGGCGACCCTACGAGCAGTACTTC.

This clone was detected a few times. The chain employs TRBV6-5 and TRBJ2-6; no clear D gene. V lost 0 bases and J lost 0, with 3 bases in between. The CDR3 spans 15 residues. CDR1 is MNHEY, CDR2 SVGAGI, per germline. The CDR3 DNA follows: TGTGCCAGCAGTTACTCGAGCTCTGGGGCCAACGTCCTGACTTTC. It specifies CASSYSSSGANVLTF.

The CDR3 protein is CASSLARVWAGEQYF. Here the CDR3 DNA reads TGTGCCAGCAGCTTAGCGCGAGTCTGGGCGGGCGAGCAGTACTTC. The chain joins TRBV7-8 to TRBJ2-7, with D possibly being TRBD2 (5 bases). This CDR3 has 15 amino acids. Germline V gives CDR1 SGHVS, CDR2 FQNEAQ. V was pared by 0 bases and J by 6 bases, with 15 bases between.

The chain links TRBV6-1 to TRBJ2-1, with a tentative D call TRBD2 (5 bases). The CDR3 totals 16 residues. V was trimmed by 2 bases and J by 1 base, leaving 12 bases between them. Per the germline V gene, CDR1 is MNHNS and CDR2 is SASEGT. Here the CDR3 reads CASSEPDYRSYNEQFF. CDR3 bases: TGTGCCAGCAGTGAACCCGACTATAGGTCCTACAATGAGCAGTTCTTC.

The rearrangement uses TRBV4-1 and TRBJ1-3, with D uncertain. Germline CDR1 is MGHRA and CDR2 is YSYEKL. V lost 5 bases and J 0 bases, leaving 8 bases between the germline ends. This CDR3 region has 14 residues. In nucleotides, the CDR3 is TGCGCCAGCAGCTTACGGGACTCTGGAAACACCATATATTTT. Translating gives CASSLRDSGNTIYF.

The chain uses TRBV15 and TRBJ1-5, with D unclear. This CDR3 has 16 amino acids. Germline V gene lookup returns CDR1 LNHNV and CDR2 YYDKDF (reference sequence). V was trimmed by 1 base and J by 0 bases, leaving 10 bases between them. CDR3 coding DNA: TGTGCCACCAGCAGAGTCCAGGCTCGTAGCAATCAGCCCCAGCATTTT. Translating it yields CATSRVQARSNQPQHF. Using reference TRBV15 and TRBJ1-5 for the parts outside the CDR3, the full variable domain is DAMVIQNPRYQVTQFGKPVTLSCSQTLNHNVMYWYQQKSSQAPKLLFHYYDKDFNNEADTPDNFQSRRPNTSFCFLDIRSPGLGDTAMYLCATSRVQARSNQPQHFGDGTRLSIL.

This clone has a handful of counts. The chain links TRBV10-1 to TRBJ2-1; a weak D match, TRBD1 (6 bases). Trimming left V 6 bases short and J 1 base short, with 10 bases between. Per the germline V gene, CDR1 is WNHNN and CDR2 is SYGVQD (reference sequence). The CDR3 has 14 residues. The CDR3 is CASSAGTSYNEQFF. The CDR3 nucleotides read TGCGCCAGCAGCGCCGGGACATCCTACAATGAGCAGTTCTTC.

This chain links TRBV7-8 with TRBJ1-2; TRBD1 aligns across 9 bases. Trimming at V came to 5 bases and at J to 7 bases, leaving 5 bases not matched to a gene. The CDR3 has 13 residues. In germline, CDR1 is SGHVS, CDR2 FQNEAQ. DNA of the CDR3: TGTGCCAGCAGCCAGGGACAGGGATTTGGCTACACCTTC. Translated, it gives CASSQGQGFGYTF.

The chain uses TRBV27 and TRBJ2-3; 7 bases line up with TRBD1. In germline, CDR1 is MNHEY, CDR2 SMNVEV (reference sequence). V shed 8 bases and J 1 base; nucleotides not matched to a gene: 6. The CDR3 runs to 14 residues. DNA of the CDR3: TGTGCCAGCGCCTATGGACAGGGCACAGATACGCAGTATTTT. Translated: CASAYGQGTDTQYF.

The chain carries TRBV4-1 and TRBJ2-5, with D possibly TRBD1 on 6 matching bases. CDR1 is MGHRA and CDR2 is YSYEKL in the germline V gene. The CDR3 covers 15 residues. Deletions cut 0 bases from V and 4 bases from J, with 12 bases between. The CDR3 region is CASSQELRGLETQYF. The CDR3 coding sequence is TGCGCCAGCAGCCAAGAACTCAGGGGTTTAGAGACCCAGTACTTC.

The chain couples TRBV11-2 to TRBJ2-1; 10 positions match TRBD2. The CDR3 is 15 amino acids. Germline CDR1 is SGHAT and CDR2 is FQNNGV. Losses at the gene ends were 2 bases for V and 9 bases for J; bases not matched to a gene: 7. The CDR3 spells CASSLTLAGAPEQFF. CDR3 DNA: TGTGCCAGCAGCTTAACGCTAGCGGGAGCCCCTGAGCAGTTCTTC.

J is TRBJ2-1 and V is TRBV7-8, with 10 bases identical to TRBD2. Trimming at V came to 7 bases and at J to 4 bases, leaving 4 bases not matched to a gene. Germline V gene lookup returns CDR1 SGHVS and CDR2 FQNEAQ. The CDR3 contains 14 residues. The CDR3 loop reads CASIGLAEYNEQFF. The CDR3 bases are TGTGCCAGCATCGGACTAGCGGAGTACAATGAGCAGTTCTTC.

The V call is TRBV5-4, the J call TRBJ2-6; 8 nucleotides line up with TRBD1. The V and J ends lost 4 bases and 1 base, in that order; junction bases with no gene match: 10. The CDR3 extends over 18 amino acids. The germline V gene encodes CDR1 SGHNT and CDR2 YYREEE (reference sequence). CDR3 region: CASSVLGQGFSGANVLTF. As DNA, the CDR3 is TGTGCCAGCAGCGTCTTAGGACAGGGTTTTTCTGGGGCCAACGTCCTGACTTTC.

The rearrangement joins TRBV7-9 to TRBJ1-4, with 9 bases that match TRBD1. Germline CDR1 reads SEHNR; CDR2 reads FQNEAQ (reference sequence). With V trimmed by 1 base and J by 8 bases, 11 bases remained unmatched. The CDR3 sequence is 17 residues long. CDR3 loop: CASSLGGPGTGPEKLFF. The CDR3 DNA reads TGTGCCAGCAGCTTAGGAGGCCCCGGGACAGGGCCAGAAAAACTGTTTTTT.

This chain joins TRBV5-1 and TRBJ1-2; a possible D gene is TRBD1 (5 bases). Germline V gene sequence: CDR1 SGHRS, CDR2 YFSETQ. Trimming took off 3 bases at V and 5 bases at J, with 8 bases between the two ends. The CDR3 runs 12 residues. The CDR3 DNA reads TGCGCCAGCAGCTCCGGGGGGTATGGCTACACCTTC. It is translated as CASSSGGYGYTF.